The source of this TCR beta chain is a study of vaccination and CD4 T cells after COVID-19. Study-level information: Convalescent individuals exhibited SARS-CoV-2 positivity on nasal swab PCR, with fewer than ten mild and one severe presentation.

Treatment specified: roughly 10-day PBMC culture with coronavirus spike peptide pools or control peptides (ViraFEST assay). In the case of this clonotype: Its antigen is undetermined.

Germline lookup yields CDR1 MNHEY and CDR2 SVGAGI. The CDR3 contains 15 residues. V was pared by 0 bases and J by 1 base, with 1 base of the junction left unmatched. Cultured CD4+ T cell DNA underwent sequencing with the Oncomine TCR Beta short-read assay. TCRdb re-called the PCR reads with MiXCR, one entry per CDR3 protein. The table records fewer than 16,000 distinct CDR3 sequences, approximately 57% of them present only once. V usage is TRBV6-5 and J usage is TRBJ2-3; TRBD2 matches at 7 bases. The sequence came from a human donor who had recovered from COVID-19. The sequenced sample consisted of CD4+ T cells from blood, cultured in vitro. The CDR3 is CASSYSGGRTDTQYF. In DNA form, the CDR3 reads TGTGCCAGCAGTTACTCGGGAGGGCGCACAGATACGCAGTATTTT.